These T cell receptor beta chains were read from a single sample in a study of CD8 T cells in ankylosing spondylitis. One entry per CDR3 protein, called by TCRdb with MiXCR from the 5' RACE reads. Of 45,000 to 60,000 distinct CDR3 sequences listed, approximately 7% are singletons. Material: blood, either unsorted or a sorted T cell fraction (not recorded which). The receptors derive from a female donor with ankylosing spondylitis or in good health (not recorded which). CDR3s include the opening cysteine and the closing phenylalanine or tryptophan. A D gene is named only where the DNA matches it firmly. Not all rows give a size; the values are once, few, many and, for expanded clones, a class.

cdr3_nt cdr3_aa j_call v_call clone_size d_call
TGTGCCAGCAGCCAAGAGGGTCCGGGGGTGAACACTGAAGCTTTCTTT CASSQEGPGVNTEAFF TRBJ1-1 TRBV4-2 many .
TGCAGTGCGCTAGTGCTGGGAAGGGGCACTGAAGCTTTCTTT CSALVLGRGTEAFF TRBJ1-1 TRBV20-1 many .
TGTGCCAGCAGCTTAGAGGCAGAAGAGACCCAGTACTTC CASSLEAEETQYF TRBJ2-5 TRBV7-2 few .
TGTGCCAGCAGCTTAGCCGACAGGGTTGGCAATCAGCCCCAGCATTTT CASSLADRVGNQPQHF TRBJ1-5 TRBV7-8 many TRBD1
TGTGCCAGCAGCTTGACAGGGGAGACAGATACGCAGTATTTT CASSLTGETDTQYF TRBJ2-3 TRBV5-4 many TRBD1
TGTGCCATGGCAGGACAGACGAACACTGAAGCTTTCTTT CAMAGQTNTEAFF TRBJ1-1 TRBV10-3 many .
TGCGCCAGCAGCTTGAGGGGGCGAGGCACTGAAGCTTTCTTT CASSLRGRGTEAFF TRBJ1-1 TRBV5-1 many TRBD1
TGTGCCACCAAGATCGGGGATGCGGGCACCGGGGAGCTGTTTTTT CATKIGDAGTGELFF TRBJ2-2 TRBV15 many .
TGTGCCAGCAGTCGCGATGTAGGGACAGGTAACACTGAAGCTTTCTTT CASSRDVGTGNTEAFF TRBJ1-1 TRBV6-2/TRBV6-3 many TRBD1
TGCAGTGCTAAGGACGGATATTATGGCTACACCTTC CSAKDGYYGYTF TRBJ1-2 TRBV20-1 . .
TGTGCCAGCAGTTTGATGGGGTTCGACACTGAAGCTTTCTTT CASSLMGFDTEAFF TRBJ1-1 TRBV12-3/TRBV12-4 many .
TGTGCCAGCAGCCGGGACGGTCCCTACGAGCAGTACTTC CASSRDGPYEQYF TRBJ2-7 TRBV12-3/TRBV12-4 many .
TGTGCCAGCAGCTTAGACCCCTGGCCGTACAGTTCAGATACGCAGTATTTT CASSLDPWPYSSDTQYF TRBJ2-3 TRBV11-2 . .
TGCTGTGTTGAAGCAGGGGGCGGAACGAGGAGCAATCAGCCCCAGCATTTT CCVEAGGGTRSNQPQHF TRBJ1-5 TRBV20-1 once TRBD1
TGTGCCAGCTCACCATCGGAAGATACTGAAGCTTTCTTT CASSPSEDTEAFF TRBJ1-1 TRBV18 many .
TGCGCCAGCAGCGCTCTAGCGGGGTCAGATACGCAGTATTTT CASSALAGSDTQYF TRBJ2-3 TRBV5-1 many TRBD2
TGTGCTAGTGGTTTACTACAGGGGGCGCGGGAGACCCAGTACTTC CASGLLQGARETQYF TRBJ2-5 TRBV12-5 many TRBD1
TGCAGTGCTAGCAAGAGGACTCCTGGAAACACCATATATTTT CSASKRTPGNTIYF TRBJ1-3 TRBV20-1 medium-sized .
TGCAGTGCTAGAGATCAGGGGACCGGGGAGCTGTTTTTT CSARDQGTGELFF TRBJ2-2 TRBV20-1 . .
TGTGCCAGCAGTTACTCGACGGGGGGGTCTTACGAGCAGTACTTC CASSYSTGGSYEQYF TRBJ2-7 TRBV6-2/TRBV6-3 few TRBD2
TGTGCTAGCAGGAGTAGACAGGGGGCAGGAGAGACCCAGTACTTC CASRSRQGAGETQYF TRBJ2-5 TRBV7-7 few TRBD1
TGCGCCAGCAGCAAGCGGACAGGGGCAATAAGCAATCAGCCCCAGCATTTT CASSKRTGAISNQPQHF TRBJ1-5 TRBV5-1 many TRBD1
TGTGCCACCAGCAGAGATACATCGGGATATAGCAATCAGCCCCAGCATTTT CATSRDTSGYSNQPQHF TRBJ1-5 TRBV15 many .
TGCAGTGGGCTTCGGGACAGGGATTGGAACACTGAAGCTTTCTTT CSGLRDRDWNTEAFF TRBJ1-1 TRBV20-1 many TRBD1
TGTGCCAGCAGCCCCCGACAGGGGGCTAACTATGGCTACACCTTC CASSPRQGANYGYTF TRBJ1-2 TRBV7-2 few TRBD1
TGCAGTGCTAGCGTGGGACAGGGCCTAGATACGCAGTATTTT CSASVGQGLDTQYF TRBJ2-3 TRBV20-1 many TRBD1
TGTGCCAGCAGTGTTTCGACAGGGGGGGTCTATGGCTACACCTTC CASSVSTGGVYGYTF TRBJ1-2 TRBV6-4 . TRBD1
TGTGCCAGCAGTCCCCCCGTACCGAGCGGGACAGATACGCAGTATTTT CASSPPVPSGTDTQYF TRBJ2-3 TRBV28 many .
TGCAGTGCTATCCCCCTACAGGATGCCTCTGGAAACACCATATATTTT CSAIPLQDASGNTIYF TRBJ1-3 TRBV20-1 many .
TGTGCCAGCAGTTTTACCCAGGGGATGAACACTGAAGCTTTCTTT CASSFTQGMNTEAFF TRBJ1-1 TRBV12-3/TRBV12-4 many .
TGCAGTGCTCCTCAGGGTCGGGGTGACTATGGCTACACCTTC CSAPQGRGDYGYTF TRBJ1-2 TRBV20-1 many .
TGTGCCAGCAGCTTATGGACTAGGGGCACAGATACGCAGTATTTT CASSLWTRGTDTQYF TRBJ2-3 TRBV7-2 few TRBD2
TGTGCCAGCAGCTTAGGGGCCTCAGGGTTCACTGAAGCTTTCTTT CASSLGASGFTEAFF TRBJ1-1 TRBV7-2 many .
TGCGCCAGCCACGATGGGAGCGGGGTTGATACGCAGTATTTT CASHDGSGVDTQYF TRBJ2-3 TRBV5-1 many TRBD2
TGTGCCAGCAACCAAGGGGTCATTAACACTGAAGCTTTCTTT CASNQGVINTEAFF TRBJ1-1 TRBV6-1 many .
TGCGCCAGCAGTAGGACAGGGTTGGACACCGGGGAGCTGTTTTTT CASSRTGLDTGELFF TRBJ2-2 TRBV5-1 many TRBD1
TGTGCCAGCAGCTTTTCCACTAGCGTGTCGTACGAGCAGTACTTC CASSFSTSVSYEQYF TRBJ2-7 TRBV7-9 . TRBD2
TGTGCCAGCAGCTTTATGGGGGGCGAGAGCAATCAGCCCCAGCATTTT CASSFMGGESNQPQHF TRBJ1-5 TRBV7-2 . .
TGCGCCAGCAGCTTGGGAAGGGGGCGCAACACCGGGGAGCTGTTTTTT CASSLGRGRNTGELFF TRBJ2-2 TRBV5-1 many TRBD1